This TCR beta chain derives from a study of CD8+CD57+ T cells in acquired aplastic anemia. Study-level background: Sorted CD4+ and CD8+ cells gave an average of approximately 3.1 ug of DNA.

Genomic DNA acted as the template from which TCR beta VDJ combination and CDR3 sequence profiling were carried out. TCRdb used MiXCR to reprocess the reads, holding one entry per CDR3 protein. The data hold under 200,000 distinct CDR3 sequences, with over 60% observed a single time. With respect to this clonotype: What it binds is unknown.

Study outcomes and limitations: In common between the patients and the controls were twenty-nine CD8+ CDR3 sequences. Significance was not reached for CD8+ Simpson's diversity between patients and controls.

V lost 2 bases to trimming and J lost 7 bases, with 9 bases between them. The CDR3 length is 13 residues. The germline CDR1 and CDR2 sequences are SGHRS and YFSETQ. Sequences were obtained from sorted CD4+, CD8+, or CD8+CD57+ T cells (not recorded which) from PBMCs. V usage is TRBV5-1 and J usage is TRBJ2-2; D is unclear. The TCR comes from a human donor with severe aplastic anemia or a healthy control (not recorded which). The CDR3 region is CASSLSGHGELFF. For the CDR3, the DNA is TGCGCCAGCAGCTTATCGGGTCACGGGGAGCTGTTTTTT.